Listed below are T cell receptor beta chains from one sample, sequenced in a study of blood T cell repertoires in COVID-19. Measured with immunoSEQ multiplex PCR; TCRdb has only the in-frame clones, and not every one. The data show over 120,000 clones, approximately 80% seen once. Sequencing was done on a sample of peripheral blood. These receptors were taken from a woman aged 60-70 years with acute or convalescent COVID-19. Both conserved end residues are part of each CDR3. The D gene is left open where the match is weak. Some rows mark clone size as missing; the rest say once, few, many or name a class of expanded clone.

size	J	D	V	DNA	CDR3
.	TRBJ2-2	.	TRBV2	TGTGCCAGCAGTGAAAAGGGGGGGAGCACCGGGGAGCTGTTTTTT	CASSEKGGSTGELFF
few	TRBJ1-5	TRBD1	TRBV2	TGTGCCAGCAGACGACAGGGGGAGCAGCCCCAGCATTTT	CASRRQGEQPQHF
.	TRBJ2-7	.	TRBV11-2	TGTGCCAGCAGCTTAGTGACTAGTGGCTACGAGCAGTACTTC	CASSLVTSGYEQYF
.	TRBJ2-5	.	TRBV19	TGTGCCAGTAGGGCCTTCGGGACGGGGGAAGAGACCCAGTACTTC	CASRAFGTGEETQYF
.	TRBJ2-1	.	TRBV5-4	TGTGCCAGCAGCTTCCGGCCCCTGGGTAGCGATGAGCAGTTCTTC	CASSFRPLGSDEQFF
.	TRBJ2-7	TRBD2	TRBV24-1	TGTGCCACCAGTGCTACTAGCGGGAGGCCCGGTCTTTACTTC	CATSATSGRPGLYF
.	TRBJ1-6	TRBD1	TRBV5-1	TGCGCCAGCAGCGTGGACAGGGGTTATTCACCCCTCCACTTT	CASSVDRGYSPLHF
.	TRBJ1-2	TRBD1	TRBV7-9	TGTGCCAGCAGCAAACCGGGACAGTACAACTATGGCTACACCTTC	CASSKPGQYNYGYTF
.	TRBJ2-1	TRBD2	TRBV27	TGTGCCAGCAGTTTACTAGCGGGTCCGGGGAGGTACAATGAGCAGTTCTTC	CASSLLAGPGRYNEQFF
.	TRBJ2-3	TRBD2	TRBV7-6	TGTGCCAGCAGCTTAATGACTAGCGGGAGCACAGATACGCAGTATTTT	CASSLMTSGSTDTQYF
.	TRBJ2-7	TRBD2	TRBV19	TGTGCCAGTAAGGCTAGCGGGATCAGTGAGCAGTACTTC	CASKASGISEQYF
once	TRBJ2-5	TRBD2	TRBV6-5	TGTGCCAGCAGACGGAGCGGGAGCCCATTGGAGACCCAGTACTTC	CASRRSGSPLETQYF